The present T cell receptor (beta chain) was sequenced within a study of cytomegalovirus exposure and HLA in healthy donors. Study-wide findings and caveats: High specificity and sensitivity for cytomegalovirus status were reported for the classifier. In the analysis, some V segments, TRBV6-2 and TRBV6-3 included, were excluded as indistinguishable. HLA restriction was apparent for most CMV-associated TCR beta chains in a later analysis.

The J segment lost 5 bases and the V segment lost 4 bases, leaving 2 bases of the junction unmatched. The length of the CDR3 is 13 residues. Germline V lookup: CDR1 SGHVS, CDR2 FQNEAQ. The PCR had 60 Vbeta and 13 Jbeta primers. Some clones are missing from TCRdb's copy, which holds only in-frame ones; the method was immunoSEQ multiplex PCR. This sample has about 200,000 clones, with more than 75% found just once. Note on this clone: The target antigen is unknown.

This sequence was found in a young woman in good health and CMV-seronegative. The sequencing input was PBMCs. The chain employs TRBV7-8 and TRBJ1-1, with 9 bases that match TRBD1. The CDR3 DNA follows: TGTGCCAGCAGCTCCGACAGGGGGACTGAAGCTTTCTTT. Amino acids: CASSSDRGTEAFF.